The present T cell receptor (beta chain) was sequenced within a study of shared clonotypes between healthy human individuals. V shed 6 bases and J shed 5 bases, with 17 bases lying between them. CDR3 size: 14 residues. The V gene's germline CDR1 is SGHTA and CDR2 FQGNSA. Naive CD8 cells lacked CD45RO, underwent positive selection for CCR7 and left out terminally differentiated effector memory CD45RA+ cells. The donors, healthy adults who were HIV-negative, had experienced no recent acute infections or vaccinations. On this clone: Antigen unknown.

Points from the study as a whole: With a few donors compared, 4.5% to 6.5% of naive CD4 clonotypes were shared.

Deep-level assay runs were performed. Profiling relied on immunoSEQ multiplex PCR, and the TCRdb table lists in-frame clones only, not all of them. The sample comprises approximately 2,000,000 clones, over 85% of which are singletons, and less than 2% rests with the top ten. Specimen: naive CD8+ T cells from PBMCs. The genes are TRBV7-2 and TRBJ2-7, with D tentatively TRBD1 (6 bases). The sequence was collected from a man between 18 and 29 years old in good health. Some clones in this sample may be carry-over from other donors' samples. In nucleotides, the CDR3 is TGTGCCAGCAGATCCCCCCAGGGGAGCGACGAGCAGTACTTC. Residues: CASRSPQGSDEQYF.